This TCR beta chain is from a study of shared clonotypes between healthy human individuals. General study findings and limits: Genetic and exposure-history diversity was limited by the small donor number.

With regard to this clone: Its antigen remains unidentified.

TCRdb's table, derived via immunoSEQ multiplex PCR, lists solely in-frame clones and lacks some. This sample has under 2.5 million clones, with 85% to 95% found just once. This CDR3 comprises 16 residues. The germline gives CDR1 MNHEY, CDR2 SVGAGI. The V end lost 4 bases, the J end lost 3 bases, and 16 bases lay between the germline ends. The chain uses TRBV6-5 and TRBJ1-3; D may be TRBD1 (6 bases). This clonotype was sampled from a young man in good health. Some clones in this sample may be carry-over from other donors' samples. Sequenced input: naive CD4+ T cells from PBMCs. The subset is: CD45RA+ positively selected. The chain's CDR3 is CASSSTSRGFGNTIYF. The DNA for the CDR3 is TGTGCCAGCAGTTCTACGTCTAGGGGGTTTGGAAACACCATATATTTT.